The clone carrying this T cell receptor (beta chain) came up many times. These data belong to a study of patients and donors after allogeneic stem cell transplantation. From the RT-PCR reads, TCRdb called clonotypes with MiXCR, one entry per CDR3 protein. This table has tens of thousands of distinct CDR3 sequences, approximately 5.2% appearing once. The CDR3 spans 16 residues. Germline assignment: CDR1 KGHDR and CDR2 SFDVKD. Trimming took 1 base from V and 5 from J, leaving 16 bases between them. Material: blood, either unsorted or a sorted T cell fraction (not recorded which). The V call is TRBV24-1, the J call TRBJ1-2; D unclear. The TCR sequence derives from a human donor who was either an allogeneic HSCT recipient or a stem cell or donor lymphocyte infusion donor (not recorded which). It is not recorded whose cells these are; they may come from a transplant donor. This CDR3 reads CATSDFKRRDEYGYTF. The DNA for the CDR3 is TGTGCCACCAGTGATTTTAAACGGAGAGACGAATATGGCTACACCTTC.